This T cell receptor (beta chain) was sequenced in a study of T cells expressing NK-cell markers. Background on the study: Repertoires of TCR beta were obtained from T cells sorted as CD3+CD56+NKG2C+, CD3+CD56+NKG2C- and CD3+CD56-NKG2C+.

This CDR3 has 17 residues. Germline V CDR1 and CDR2: SEHNR, FQNEAQ (reference sequence). Concerning this clonotype itself: Antigen: not known.

Study outcomes and limitations: For about six donors, the dominant NKG2C+ clonotypes made up roughly 1.0-7.0% of their CD8+ T cells.

UMIs accompanied the 5'RACE template switching by which TCR beta cDNA was made. Reanalyzing the 5' RACE reads, TCRdb keeps one entry per CDR3 protein, without DNA. In total, the table holds over 120,000 distinct CDR3 sequences. The V call is TRBV7-9, the J call TRBJ2-3; TCRdb proposes TRBD1, but this gene call is untestable without DNA. Sample: blood T cells: a sorted CD56 or NKG2C T cell subset, CD4+ or CD8+ T cells, or bulk PBMC T cells (not recorded which). The sequence derives from a man between 18 and 29 years old in good health. CDR3 sequence: CASDKLNRDREGYTQYF.